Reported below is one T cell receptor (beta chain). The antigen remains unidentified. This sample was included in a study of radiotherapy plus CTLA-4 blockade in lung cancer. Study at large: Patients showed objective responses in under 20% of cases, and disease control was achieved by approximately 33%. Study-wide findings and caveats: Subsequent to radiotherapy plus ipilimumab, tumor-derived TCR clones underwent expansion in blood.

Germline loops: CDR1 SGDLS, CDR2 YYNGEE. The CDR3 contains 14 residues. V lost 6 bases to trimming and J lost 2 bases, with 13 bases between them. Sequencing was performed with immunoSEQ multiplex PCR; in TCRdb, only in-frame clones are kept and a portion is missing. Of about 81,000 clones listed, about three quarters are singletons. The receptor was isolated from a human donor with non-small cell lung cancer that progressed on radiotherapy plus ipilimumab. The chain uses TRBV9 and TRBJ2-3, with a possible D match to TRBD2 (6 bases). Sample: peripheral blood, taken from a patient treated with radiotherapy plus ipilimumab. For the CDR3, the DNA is TGTGCCAGCACCCTAGCGTTTGACACAGATACGCAGTATTTT. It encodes CASTLAFDTDTQYF.